Listed below are T cell receptor beta chains from one sample, sequenced in a study of early T cells in non-severe SARS-CoV-2 infection. TCRdb called the 5' RACE reads again in MiXCR, with one record for every CDR3 protein. The sample shows roughly 41,000 distinct CDR3 sequences, approximately 4.8% of them seen only once. Source material: whole blood. Source of these receptors: an adult who was a healthcare worker with PCR-confirmed SARS-CoV-2 infection or an uninfected control (not recorded which). CDR3s include the opening cysteine and the closing phenylalanine or tryptophan. D genes are given only for firm matches. Clone size appears in some rows only: once, few, many, or a class for an expanded clone.

clone size,D gene,V gene,J gene,CDR3 DNA,CDR3 protein
few,TRBD2,TRBV3-1,TRBJ2-7,TGTGCCAGCAGCGTTCAGACTAGCGGGAGAAGCGAGCAGTACTTC,CASSVQTSGRSEQYF
many,NA,TRBV5-8,TRBJ2-1,TGTGCCAGCAGGAACACAGGGCCGAGATACAATGAGCAGTTCTTC,CASRNTGPRYNEQFF
many,NA,TRBV6-5,TRBJ2-7,TGTGCCAGCAGTAAAAGGGCCCCGAGTCAGGGATCCTACGAGCAGTACTTC,CASSKRAPSQGSYEQYF
many,NA,TRBV12-3/TRBV12-4,TRBJ2-1,TGTGCCAGCAGTCGGGCGGATGAGCAGTTCTTC,CASSRADEQFF
NA,TRBD1,TRBV6-2/TRBV6-3,TRBJ2-3,TGTGCCAGCAGTCGACAGGGTTTCGAAACAGATACGCAGTATTTT,CASSRQGFETDTQYF
many,NA,TRBV6-2/TRBV6-3,TRBJ2-5,TGTGCCAGCAGTTACCCAGGGGCGAAGGAGACCCAGTACTTC,CASSYPGAKETQYF
many,TRBD1,TRBV7-2,TRBJ2-5,TGTGCCAGCAGCTTAGGATCCGGGACAGAAGAGACCCAGTACTTC,CASSLGSGTEETQYF
many,NA,TRBV5-4,TRBJ1-1,TGTGCCAGCAGCTTGGTACCGGATACTATGAACACTGAAGCTTTCTTT,CASSLVPDTMNTEAFF
few,TRBD2,TRBV5-1,TRBJ2-3,TGCGCCAGCAGCTCCTATACTAGCGGGAGTGCAGATACGCAGTATTTT,CASSSYTSGSADTQYF
few,NA,TRBV7-6,TRBJ1-5,TGTGCCAGCAGCCCGGGGCCCAGCGTACAGCCCCAGCATTTT,CASSPGPSVQPQHF
NA,TRBD1,TRBV28,TRBJ2-5,TGTGCCAGCAGCACAGGGGGCGCGGTCAAGACCCAGTACTTC,CASSTGGAVKTQYF
NA,NA,TRBV28,TRBJ1-3,TGTGCCAGCAGTGGAAACGGAAACACCATATATTTT,CASSGNGNTIYF
NA,TRBD1,TRBV30,TRBJ2-7,TGTGCTGGACAGGGTCGACACGAGCAGTACTTC,CAGQGRHEQYF
many,TRBD1,TRBV6-5,TRBJ1-2,TGTGCCAGCAGTCCGGGACAGGGGCTCAATGGCTACACCTTC,CASSPGQGLNGYTF
few,NA,TRBV3-1,TRBJ2-7,TGTGCCAGCAGCCTGGGGCGGAACTACGAGCAGTACTTC,CASSLGRNYEQYF
NA,NA,TRBV15,TRBJ1-5,TGTGCCACCAGCAGTAGCAGTTTTAGCAATCAGCCCCAGCATTTT,CATSSSSFSNQPQHF
many,NA,TRBV19,TRBJ2-3,TGTGCCAGTAGTCGACCCGGCACAGATACGCAGTATTTT,CASSRPGTDTQYF
many,NA,TRBV2,TRBJ1-5,TGTGCCAGCAGTGAGTTAGCAACGGGGGGTCAGCCCCAGCATTTT,CASSELATGGQPQHF
NA,NA,TRBV13,TRBJ2-7,TGTGCCAGCAGCGTGGCCGGACGGGGCGAGCAGTACTTC,CASSVAGRGEQYF
many,NA,TRBV12-3/TRBV12-4,TRBJ1-1,TGTGCCAGCAGTTTACTTGATACGAACACTGAAGCTTTCTTT,CASSLLDTNTEAFF
NA,NA,TRBV18,TRBJ1-3,TGTGCCAGCTCAGCTGCATACTCTGAAAACACCATATATTTT,CASSAAYSENTIYF
many,NA,TRBV3-1,TRBJ1-5,TGTGCCAGCAGCCAAGAAGGGGGGCAGCCCCAGCATTTT,CASSQEGGQPQHF
NA,NA,TRBV20-1,TRBJ2-7,TGCAGTGCTGCACTTCCCGGGACGGCAGGAGAGCAGTACTTC,CSAALPGTAGEQYF
many,TRBD1,TRBV7-8,TRBJ2-3,TGTGCCAGCAGCTTAGGCCCCCGGGACAGCTACACAGATACGCAGTATTTT,CASSLGPRDSYTDTQYF
many,NA,TRBV25-1,TRBJ1-6,TGTGCCAGCAGTGAATTAGGGGCAGGGGACTCACCCCTCCACTTT,CASSELGAGDSPLHF
many,NA,TRBV12-2,TRBJ2-3,TGTGCAAGTCGCTTTACAGAACGATATAGCACAGATACGCAGTATTTT,CASRFTERYSTDTQYF
NA,NA,TRBV2,TRBJ2-7,TGTGCCAGCAGTTACAGGGTCTACGAGCAGTACTTC,CASSYRVYEQYF
many,NA,TRBV4-3,TRBJ2-7,TGCGCCAGCAGCCAATTGAGGAACGGATACTACGAGCAGTACTTC,CASSQLRNGYYEQYF
many,NA,TRBV5-4,TRBJ2-3,TGTGCCAGCAGCTTGGACGGGGGCGGTGGGAAAGATACGCAGTATTTT,CASSLDGGGGKDTQYF
many,NA,TRBV7-9,TRBJ2-3,TGTGCCAGCAGCAAGGCGACTAGCACAGATACGCAGTATTTT,CASSKATSTDTQYF
many,TRBD1,TRBV28,TRBJ2-5,TGTGCCAGCAGTAGCAGAGGGGGCTCAGAGACCCAGTACTTC,CASSSRGGSETQYF
few,NA,TRBV5-5,TRBJ2-3,TGTGCCAGCAGTCCCTTCCCCACAGATACGCAGTATTTT,CASSPFPTDTQYF
many,TRBD2,TRBV12-3/TRBV12-4,TRBJ2-1,TGTGCCAGCAGTTTCGACCCGGGACTAGCGGGAGAGGCGTCCTACAATGAGCAGTTCTTC,CASSFDPGLAGEASYNEQFF
many,NA,TRBV18,TRBJ2-3,TGTGCCAGCTCACCACCGTTCACAGATACGCAGTATTTT,CASSPPFTDTQYF
many,NA,TRBV2,TRBJ2-1,TGTGCCAGCAACCTTGAGTCGAGCCTCGAGCAGTTCTTC,CASNLESSLEQFF
few,TRBD1,TRBV7-8,TRBJ1-2,TGTGCCAGCAGCTTAAGACAGGGTGGAAACTATGGCTACACCTTC,CASSLRQGGNYGYTF
few,NA,TRBV20-1,TRBJ2-3,TGCAGTGCGCCGAAGGGGGGCGTCACAGATACGCAGTATTTT,CSAPKGGVTDTQYF
NA,NA,TRBV4-1,TRBJ2-7,TGCGCCAGCAGCCAAGGACGGGACCTAGGAGGCGAGCAGTACTTC,CASSQGRDLGGEQYF
few,NA,TRBV19,TRBJ1-5,TGTGCCAGTAGTACCCTCCCCATGCAGCCCCAGCATTTT,CASSTLPMQPQHF
many,TRBD1,TRBV12-3/TRBV12-4,TRBJ2-7,TGTGCCAGCAGTACGGACAGGGTCTACGAGCAGTACTTC,CASSTDRVYEQYF
few,NA,TRBV5-1,TRBJ1-1,TGCGCCAGCAGCTTGGCCGGGGTCGGGAACACTGAAGCTTTCTTT,CASSLAGVGNTEAFF